This T cell receptor beta chain was identified in a study of spatial heterogeneity in lung cancer. This clonotype was observed at least ten times. Its antigen remains unknown. Sample time point: blood at routine non-recurrence follow-up after resection. Researchers sequenced whole RNA taken from tumor, nontumor lung or frozen PBMC without sorting. TCRdb independently ran MiXCR on the 5' RACE reads; one entry per CDR3 protein. The sample shows about 47,000 distinct CDR3 sequences, about 12% of them seen only once. Study-wide findings and caveats: Ubiquitous expanded tumor TCRs showed up in blood more at resection than follow-up.

The specimen was PBMCs, collected at follow-up. This receptor was obtained from a male donor with early-stage non-small cell lung cancer.

This CDR3 is CASSPGGRRGSPLHF. CDR3 nucleotide sequence: TGTGCCAGCAGTCCCGGGGGACGCCGAGGTTCACCCCTCCACTTT. The chain links TRBV27 to TRBJ1-6; weak D call: TRBD1 (5 bases). In germline, CDR1 is MNHEY, CDR2 SMNVEV (reference sequence). This CDR3 comprises 15 residues. With 5 bases removed from V and 9 bases from J, the gap between germline ends came to 17 bases.